The clone carrying this TCR beta chain was detected ten times or more. These data are taken from a study of HIV-infected children after antiretroviral therapy interruption. On the study more broadly: Most children had recorded EBV and CMV exposure. For the interruption arm, samples span week 0 through about 3 years after study end. Continuous-treatment samples came from weeks 0, 48 and 150.

V dropped 1 base and J dropped 3 bases, with 7 bases sitting between them. The CDR3 totals 13 residues. Germline CDR1 is GTSNPN and CDR2 is SVGIG (reference sequence). Treatment here: PENTA 11 planned treatment interruption arm or continuous ART arm. Samples needed at least 5 million viable cryopreserved PBMCs. RNA-based 3' RACE libraries used unique molecular identifiers. TCRdb redid the calling of the 3' RACE reads with MiXCR, one entry per CDR3 protein. This sample yields around 16,000 distinct CDR3 sequences, of which around 3.7% are seen a single time; approximately 5% belongs to the top ten. The sequence came from a child aged 2 to 17 with HIV. The chain links TRBV30 to TRBJ2-4; D is possibly TRBD2 (6 bases). This sample comprised CD45RA+ CD4+ T cells from PBMCs, obtained from a donor given antiretroviral therapy, either interrupted or continuous. Stated subset: naive CD4+ CD45RA+ CD45RO- T cells. The CDR3 reads CAWSAGVKNIQYF. Here the CDR3 DNA reads TGTGCCTGGAGTGCGGGGGTCAAAAACATTCAGTACTTC.